These T cell receptor beta chains were read from a single sample in a study of cytomegalovirus exposure and HLA in healthy donors. Method: immunoSEQ multiplex PCR; TCRdb's copy keeps in-frame clones and lacks some. The sample includes 120,000 or so clones, over 70% of them seen just once. The sequencing sample was made of PBMCs. The receptors shown here come from a woman under 30 in good health and CMV-seronegative. CDR3s include the opening cysteine and the closing phenylalanine or tryptophan. The D gene is left open where the match is weak. For some rows the clone size is stated as once, few or many, or as a class when expanded; others skip it.

d_gene | abundance | j_gene | v_gene | CDR3nt | CDR3aa
- | once | TRBJ1-3 | TRBV6-1 | TGTGCCAGCAGTGAATTTTGGGGGCCGGGAAACACCATATATTTT | CASSEFWGPGNTIYF
TRBD2 | once | TRBJ2-5 | TRBV2 | TGTGCCAGCAGAAAAAGGGGGACTAGCGGCCCCGGAGAGACCCAGTACTTC | CASRKRGTSGPGETQYF
- | - | TRBJ2-4 | TRBV5-1 | TGCGCCAGCAGCTTGGTTACAGGGATGGGAGCCAAAAACATTCAGTACTTC | CASSLVTGMGAKNIQYF
- | few | TRBJ2-1 | TRBV5-4 | TGTGCCAGCAGTTCAGTTTACAATGAGCAGTTCTTC | CASSSVYNEQFF
TRBD1 | - | TRBJ2-1 | TRBV27 | TGTGCCAGCAGTCCGCGGACAGGTCTTAGCTCCTACAATGAGCAGTTCTTC | CASSPRTGLSSYNEQFF
- | - | TRBJ1-5 | TRBV5-1 | TGCGCCAGCAGCTTGGGGAGTAGTCAGCCCCAGCATTTT | CASSLGSSQPQHF
TRBD1 | few | TRBJ1-3 | TRBV6-6 | TGTGCCAGCAGTTGGGCACAGGGGTCTGGAAACACCATATATTTT | CASSWAQGSGNTIYF
TRBD2 | few | TRBJ2-1 | TRBV5-4 | TGTGCCAGCGGGTCCGGGACTAGCGGGAGCTACAATGAGCAGTTCTTC | CASGSGTSGSYNEQFF
TRBD1 | - | TRBJ1-1 | TRBV25-1 | TGTGCCAGCAGTGTTAGGGACAGGGGACGTGAAGCTTTCTTT | CASSVRDRGREAFF
TRBD1 | - | TRBJ2-6 | TRBV9 | TGTGCCAGCAGCCCCTGGGACAGGGCGAGTATAGTCTCTGGGGCCAACGGCCTGACTTTC | CASSPWDRASIVSGANGLTF
- | once | TRBJ1-4 | TRBV6-5 | TGTGCCAGCAGTACTGACAGAGCAACTAATGAAAAACTGTTTTTT | CASSTDRATNEKLFF
- | - | TRBJ2-2 | TRBV19 | TGTGCCAGTACCCCGGGGACGAACACCGGGGAGCTGTTTTTT | CASTPGTNTGELFF
TRBD1 | few | TRBJ2-7 | TRBV7-7 | TGTGCTAGCAGCCCCGGGACAGGCACCTACGAGCAGTACTTC | CASSPGTGTYEQYF
TRBD2 | - | TRBJ2-7 | TRBV5-4 | TGTGCCAGCAGCTTGGTTGCGGGAGGGCCTTCGAGCGAGCAGTACTTC | CASSLVAGGPSSEQYF
- | once | TRBJ2-6 | TRBV27 | TGTGCCAGCAGTTCGATGAGCTCTGGGGCCAACGGCCTGACTTTC | CASSSMSSGANGLTF
TRBD2 | - | TRBJ2-3 | TRBV4-3 | TGCGCCAGCAGCCGGGGGGGAGGGACTTTGACAGATACGCAGTATTTT | CASSRGGGTLTDTQYF
TRBD1 | - | TRBJ2-3 | TRBV27 | TGTGCCAGCAGAACCAGGGGGCTAACAGATACGCAGTATTTT | CASRTRGLTDTQYF
- | - | TRBJ1-1 | TRBV6-1 | TGTGCCAGCAGTACTTACACTGAAGCTTTCTTT | CASSTYTEAFF
TRBD2 | once | TRBJ2-7 | TRBV18 | TGTGCCAGCTCACCTAGCGGGGGAAGATACGAGCAGTACTTC | CASSPSGGRYEQYF
- | - | TRBJ2-3 | TRBV5-1 | TGCGCCAGCAGCTTGGCAGGGTTCCCAGATACGCAGTATTTT | CASSLAGFPDTQYF
TRBD1 | - | TRBJ2-1 | TRBV9 | TGTGCCAGCAGCGTCACAGGGGATACCTACAATGAGCAGTTCTTC | CASSVTGDTYNEQFF
TRBD2 | - | TRBJ2-3 | TRBV4-2 | TGTGCCAGCAGCCAGACGACTAGCGGGGGCACAGATACGCAGTATTTT | CASSQTTSGGTDTQYF
- | - | TRBJ2-2 | TRBV6-4 | TGTGCCAGCAGCCCTGAGGATGCGAACACCGGGGAGCTGTTTTTT | CASSPEDANTGELFF
- | - | TRBJ1-4 | TRBV6-6 | TGTGCCAGCAGAGCCCCCCGCCTTCCTCGGAATGAAAAACTGTTTTTT | CASRAPRLPRNEKLFF
- | - | TRBJ1-5 | TRBV6-5 | TGTGCCAGCAGTTACTCGAGGCAGCCGCCCCAGCATTTT | CASSYSRQPPQHF
TRBD2 | - | TRBJ2-3 | TRBV2 | TGTGCCAGCAGGAGAAGCGGGGACAGCACAGATACGCAGTATTTT | CASRRSGDSTDTQYF
- | - | TRBJ1-1 | TRBV11-2 | TGTGCCAGCAGCCCCCGGGGAGGGGGCACTGAAGCTTTCTTT | CASSPRGGGTEAFF
- | once | TRBJ2-3 | TRBV2 | TGTGCCAGTAGACAGCCCATCCCTTCAGATACGCAGTATTTT | CASRQPIPSDTQYF
- | few | TRBJ1-6 | TRBV12-5 | TGTGCTAGTGCCTCGAAACCGGGTGGGTCCTATAATTCACCCCTCCACTTT | CASASKPGGSYNSPLHF
- | few | TRBJ1-1 | TRBV5-6 | TGTGCCAGCAGCTTGTACCAGGGCGCGGCCACTGAAGCTTTCTTT | CASSLYQGAATEAFF
- | - | TRBJ1-1 | TRBV27 | TGTGCCAGTTGTTACAGGCCGAACACTGAAGCTTTCTTT | CASCYRPNTEAFF
TRBD2 | once | TRBJ2-1 | TRBV10-2 | TGCGCCAGCACGACTAGCGGGGGGGCAGAGGGCAATGAGCAGTTCTTC | CASTTSGGAEGNEQFF
TRBD1 | - | TRBJ1-5 | TRBV5-1 | TGCGCCAGCAGCTTAGGAGTCACCGGACAGGGAGGGAGGGAGCCCCAGCATTTT | CASSLGVTGQGGREPQHF
TRBD1 | once | TRBJ2-6 | TRBV4-3 | TGCGCCAGCAGCCGAGGACAGGCAAGCTCTGGGGCCAACGGCCTGACTTTC | CASSRGQASSGANGLTF
- | few | TRBJ2-7 | TRBV10-2 | TGCGCCAGCAGCCGAGCCCAGGTGAGCTACGAGCAGTACTTC | CASSRAQVSYEQYF
- | - | TRBJ1-5 | TRBV5-1 | TGCGCCAGCTCCTTGAACCGAGATGGGCCCCAGCATTTT | CASSLNRDGPQHF
- | few | TRBJ2-2 | TRBV5-6 | TGTGCCAGCAGCTTGGAGGGGGTAAACACCGGGGAGCTGTTTTTT | CASSLEGVNTGELFF
- | - | TRBJ2-1 | TRBV12-1 | TGTGCCACCCCCTCTAGCGGGGAGTTTTCGAGCTCCTACAATGAGCAGTTCTTC | CATPSSGEFSSSYNEQFF
- | - | TRBJ1-4 | TRBV5-1 | TGCGCCAGCAGCGACGAGGCAGGGATTGAAAAACTGTTTTTT | CASSDEAGIEKLFF
- | - | TRBJ1-6 | TRBV14 | TGTGCCAGCAGCCACGAGGGTAGCTCACCCCTCCACTTT | CASSHEGSSPLHF
- | - | TRBJ2-7 | TRBV5-1 | TGCGCCAGCAGCAACTCGACAGGTCGCTCCTACGAGCAGTACTTC | CASSNSTGRSYEQYF
TRBD1 | - | TRBJ1-5 | TRBV7-2 | TGTGCCAGCAGCTCCAGACAGGGGGGGGATCAGCCCCAGCATTTT | CASSSRQGGDQPQHF
- | - | TRBJ1-5 | TRBV28 | TGTGCCAGCTGGAGGGGTGGGGGACAGCCCCAGCATTTT | CASWRGGGQPQHF
TRBD1 | - | TRBJ1-1 | TRBV19 | TGTGCCAGTAGACACGACAGGGGGAACACTGAAGCTTTCTTT | CASRHDRGNTEAFF
- | few | TRBJ1-3 | TRBV4-3 | TGCGCCAGCAGCCACCGAAAACAGGGTCCTGGAAACACCATATATTTT | CASSHRKQGPGNTIYF
TRBD2 | few | TRBJ2-5 | TRBV9 | TGTGCCAGCAGCGTAGGGGGCTCTAGCGGGAGGTGGGGAGAGACCCAGTACTTC | CASSVGGSSGRWGETQYF
- | few | TRBJ2-7 | TRBV19 | TGTGCCAGTAGTATAGCACCCGGGATATCCTACGAGCAGTACTTC | CASSIAPGISYEQYF
TRBD2 | - | TRBJ2-4 | TRBV5-6 | TGTGCCAGCAGCTATACTAGCGGGGGATTCGAAGCCAAAAACAGTCAGTACTTC | CASSYTSGGFEAKNSQYF
TRBD1 | - | TRBJ2-5 | TRBV7-9 | TGTGCCAGCAGACAGGGACAGGGAGGGACCCAGTACTTC | CASRQGQGGTQYF
TRBD1 | once | TRBJ2-1 | TRBV29-1 | TGCAGCGTTGAAGCCCATCCGGTGGAGGAGACAGGGGACAACTTAAATGAGCAGTTCTTC | CSVEAHPVEETGDNLNEQFF
TRBD2 | - | TRBJ2-1 | TRBV5-4 | TGTGCCAGCAGCTTGCTAGCGGCCCACAATGAGCAGTTCTTC | CASSLLAAHNEQFF
- | - | TRBJ1-2 | TRBV6-5 | TGTGCCAGCAGTGAACAGGGCTATGGCTACACCTTC | CASSEQGYGYTF
TRBD2 | - | TRBJ2-3 | TRBV2 | TGTGCCAGCAGTGGGGGGCTAGAAGCGGGGGGCGTGAGGACAGATACGCAGTATTTT | CASSGGLEAGGVRTDTQYF
- | - | TRBJ1-6 | TRBV10-3 | TGTGCCATCAGTGGGCAGGGATATAATTCACCCCTCCACTTT | CAISGQGYNSPLHF
- | - | TRBJ2-1 | TRBV30 | TGTGCCTGGAGTGCGTACAATGAGCAGTTCTTC | CAWSAYNEQFF
- | - | TRBJ1-2 | TRBV11-2 | TGTGCCAGCAGCCCCCGACAGATTAACTATGGCTACACCTTC | CASSPRQINYGYTF
- | - | TRBJ1-2 | TRBV30 | TGTGCCTGTTTAGCGGAGAGGTTGTGGGGGTATGGCTACACCTTC | CACLAERLWGYGYTF
- | few | TRBJ2-2 | TRBV27 | TGTGCCAGCAGAAATTACCTGACAGGACTGAACACCGGGGAGCTGTTTTTT | CASRNYLTGLNTGELFF